This T cell receptor (beta chain) emerged from a study of T cells in Graves' hyperthyroidism and ophthalmopathy. Turning to the study itself: Peripheral blood collection took place at initial diagnosis, before any treatment.

What was amplified from RNA transcripts were TCR beta CDR3 regions. The TCR CDR3 first-round RT-PCR relied on the HTBI primer set. TCRdb independently ran MiXCR on the multiplex PCR reads; one entry per CDR3 protein. The profile shows approximately 640,000 distinct CDR3 sequences, around a sixth of them singletons. The sequenced material came from blood. The source of this sequence is a man aged 45-65 years with Graves' hyperthyroidism.

The CDR3 sequence: CASRHTAGGPKETQYF. The CDR3 DNA follows: TGTGCCAGCAGGCATACAGCGGGAGGTCCGAAAGAGACCCAGTACTTC. This chain links TRBV3-1 with TRBJ2-5, with TRBD2 matching 9 bases. The length of the CDR3 is 16 residues. V lost 6 bases to trimming and J lost 3 bases; unmatched junction nucleotides: 11. Per the germline V gene, CDR1 is LGHDT and CDR2 is YNNKEL (reference sequence).